This T cell receptor beta chain derives from a study of beta chain features in type 1 diabetes. The sequenced template was cDNA made from the entire isolated RNA. This table comes from immunoSEQ multiplex PCR, and its TCRdb copy is limited to in-frame clones, with some not included. In the table there are some 140,000 clones, about 10% of which are singletons. Trimming at V came to 0 bases and at J to 8 bases, leaving 4 bases not matched to a gene. Germline CDR1 reads GTSNPN; CDR2 reads SVGIG (reference sequence). The CDR3 totals 12 residues. This clone was detected ten times or more. This TCR came from a man aged 18-30 years in good health. Sequencing was done on a sample of central memory CD4+ T cells from blood. The chain employs TRBV30 and TRBJ2-7; 7 nucleotides match TRBD1. Here the CDR3 reads CAWSVPRGKQYF. CDR3 DNA sequence: TGTGCCTGGAGTGTACCCAGGGGGAAGCAGTACTTC.